This TCR beta chain came from a study of blood T cells in healthy people across ages. The CDR3 is made up of 14 amino acids. Per the germline V gene, CDR1 is DFQATT and CDR2 is SNEGSKA (reference sequence). Trimming cost V 3 bases and J 2 bases, with 13 bases left between them. A second PCR of about 6 to 11 cycles used a sample-barcoded 5' primer and a J-beta primer mix. With 12 random nucleotides, a template-switch adaptor tagged each individual cDNA molecule. Every individual sample yielded 3 million or more paired-end reads (each containing CDR3). TCRdb re-derived calls from the 5' RACE reads in MiXCR, one entry per CDR3 protein. The table records some 1.6 million distinct CDR3 sequences, almost 35% of them present only once. Whenever a sample was processed, at least 6 million PBMCs were isolated. This clonotype appeared once.

The source is a woman younger than 45 in good health. The material sequenced was blood. This chain uses TRBV20-1 with TRBJ1-2; D is possibly TRBD1 (5 bases). CDR3: CSASRSDSNYGYTF. The CDR3 bases are TGCAGTGCTAGCCGTAGTGACAGCAACTATGGCTACACCTTC.